Sequencing of this T cell receptor beta chain was carried out in a study of blood T cell repertoires in COVID-19. Study information: Acute and convalescent COVID-19 samples came from the United States, Italy and Spain. Sample material is recorded as cDNA or gDNA derived from T cells, B-cell-depleted T cells, or PBMCs.

In the authors' methods: Amplification from reference gene primers served as the basis for estimated nucleated cell counts. The assay was immunoSEQ multiplex PCR, and TCRdb's table has in-frame clones only and misses some. That table is the source of V, J and clone size, and D and trimming were worked out from the DNA. The sample has about 170,000 clones; about 88% are singletons. Patients of the Seattle cohort, enrolled during active infection, were followed longitudinally. Between the trimmed V and J ends, which lost 4 bases and 5 bases, there was a span of 13 bases. In germline, CDR1 is SGDLS, CDR2 YYNGEE. The CDR3 runs 13 residues.

The chain is built from TRBV9 and TRBJ2-7; D gene ambiguous. The sequencing sample was made of peripheral blood. The sequence derives from a man aged 60 to 69 with COVID-19, enrolled during active disease. Here the CDR3 DNA reads TGTGCCAGCAGCCCCCGATCGGGTGACGAGCAGTACTTC. Residues: CASSPRSGDEQYF.